What follows is one TCR beta chain and its context. Trimming at V came to 7 bases and at J to 5 bases, leaving 3 bases not matched to a gene. Germline loops: CDR1 WSHSY, CDR2 SAAADI. The CDR3 consists of 13 residues. Produced via immunoSEQ multiplex PCR; TCRdb's table is partial and in-frame only. The sample carries roughly 91,000 clones, approximately 80% recorded once. The data were taken from a study of blood T cell repertoires in COVID-19. Input material: peripheral blood. The gene calls are TRBV10-2 and TRBJ2-1; the match to TRBD2 covers 9 bases. The TCR was taken from a man between 70 and 80 years old with acute or convalescent COVID-19. The CDR3 loop is CASTERGDNEQFF. As DNA, the CDR3 is TGCGCCAGCACAGAGCGGGGGGACAATGAGCAGTTCTTC.